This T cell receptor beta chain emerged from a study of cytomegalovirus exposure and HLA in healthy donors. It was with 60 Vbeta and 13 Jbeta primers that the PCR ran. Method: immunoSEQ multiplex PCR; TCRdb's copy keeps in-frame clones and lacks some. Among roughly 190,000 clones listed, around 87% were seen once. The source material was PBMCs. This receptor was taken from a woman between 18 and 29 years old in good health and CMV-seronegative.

In nucleotides, the CDR3 is TGTGCCTGGAGTTGGGGGAGGGGGGCCGGGGAGCTGTTTTTT. It yields the protein CAWSWGRGAGELFF. V usage is TRBV30 and J usage is TRBJ2-2, with D tentatively TRBD2 (7 bases). This CDR3 spans 14 amino acids. Trimming stripped 2 bases from V and 6 bases from J, with 13 bases between. Germline V gene data show CDR1 as GTSNPN and CDR2 as SVGIG (reference sequence).